This TCR beta chain is from a study of spatial heterogeneity in lung cancer. Study background: Each time, sequencing found more beta-chain sequences than alpha-chain sequences. Each distinct TCR and UMI combination averaged more than ten appearances in raw reads. Study-wide findings and caveats: It was found that expanded intratumoral alpha and beta TCR counts tracked tumor mutation counts.

This CDR3 comprises 13 residues. Germline V gives CDR1 SGHDT, CDR2 YYEEEE. All TCR cDNA molecules were individually tagged with a unique molecular identifier. TCRdb reprocessed the 5' RACE reads via MiXCR and lists one record per CDR3 protein. The sample lists more than 20,000 distinct CDR3 sequences, 5% to 7.5% occurring once. Sample time point: sample taken at primary tumor resection. Untreated early-stage non-small cell lung cancer patients, roughly 75 in total, were the donors. This clonotype occurred many times. Its antigen is as yet unknown. Relative to the germline gene, one junction end is altered; a read error may explain this.

The TCR comes from a male donor with early-stage non-small cell lung cancer. Sample: lung tumor tissue, taken at surgery. The genes are TRBV5-6 and TRBJ2-1; D may be TRBD1 (5 bases). The CDR3 bases are TGTGCCAGCAGCTTGAACTTAGGGGATGAACAGTTCTTC. The encoded protein is CASSLNLGDEQFF. Using reference TRBV5-6 and TRBJ2-1 for the parts outside the CDR3, the full variable domain is DAGVTQSPTHLIKTRGQQVTLRCSPKSGHDTVSWYQQALGQGPQFIFQYYEEEERQRGNFPDRFSGHQFPNYSSELNVNALLLGDSALYLCASSLNLGDEQFFGPGTRLTVL.